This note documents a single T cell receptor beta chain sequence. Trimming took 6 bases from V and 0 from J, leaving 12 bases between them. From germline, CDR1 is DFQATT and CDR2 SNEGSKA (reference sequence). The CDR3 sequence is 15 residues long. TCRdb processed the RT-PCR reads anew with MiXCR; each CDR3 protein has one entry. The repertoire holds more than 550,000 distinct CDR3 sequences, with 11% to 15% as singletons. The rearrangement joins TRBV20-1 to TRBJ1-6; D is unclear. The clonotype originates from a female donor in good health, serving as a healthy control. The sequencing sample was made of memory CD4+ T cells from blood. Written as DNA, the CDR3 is TGCAGTGCCCACGGCTCCGGCTCCTATAATTCACCCCTCCACTTT. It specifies CSAHGSGSYNSPLHF.